This T cell receptor beta chain was found in a study of blood T cell repertoires in COVID-19. About the study: Italy, Spain and the United States were the sources of the convalescent and acute COVID-19 samples. Sample material is recorded as cDNA or gDNA derived from T cells, B-cell-depleted T cells, or PBMCs.

Cohorts were determined from participant-reported clinical history. The V gene's germline CDR1 is SQVTM and CDR2 ANQGSEA. The V gene lost 8 bases and the J gene lost 6 bases, with 17 bases spanning the gap. The CDR3 length is 13 residues. Per the original data handling: By means of reference gene primer amplification, nucleated cell counts were estimated. Measured with immunoSEQ multiplex PCR; TCRdb has only the in-frame clones, and not every one. V and J calls and clone size come straight from that table; D and trimming were deduced from the DNA. Of 190,000 or so clones listed, approximately 85% are singletons.

The sequenced sample was PBMCs or T cells enriched from blood (not recorded which). The receptor comes from a man aged 35-49 years who had recovered from COVID-19. V usage is TRBV29-1 and J usage is TRBJ2-4; D is perhaps TRBD1 (5 bases). The DNA for the CDR3 is TGCAGCCTTACTACAGGTGGCGGAAACATTCAGTACTTC. Translating gives CSLTTGGGNIQYF.